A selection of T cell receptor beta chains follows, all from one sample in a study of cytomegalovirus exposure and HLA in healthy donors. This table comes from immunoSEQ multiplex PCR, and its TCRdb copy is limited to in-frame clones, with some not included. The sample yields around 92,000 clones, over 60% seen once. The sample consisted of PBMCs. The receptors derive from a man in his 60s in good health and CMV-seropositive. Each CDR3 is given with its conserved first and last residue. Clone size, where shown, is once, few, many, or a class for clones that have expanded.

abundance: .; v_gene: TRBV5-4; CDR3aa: CASSGTGDQGEKLFF
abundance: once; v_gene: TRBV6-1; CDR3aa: CASSDRGTSVSETQYF
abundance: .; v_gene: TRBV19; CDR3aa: CASSIGARGGLETQYF
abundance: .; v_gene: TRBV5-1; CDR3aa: CASSLEGAGAVNYGYTF
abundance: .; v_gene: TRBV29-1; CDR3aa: CSVEDQATNEKLFF
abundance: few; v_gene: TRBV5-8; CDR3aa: CASSYSGEGQPQHF
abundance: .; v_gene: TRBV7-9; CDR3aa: CASSSEPGTKGWGPYEQYF
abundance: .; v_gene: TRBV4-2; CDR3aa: CASSQEGGDGETQYF
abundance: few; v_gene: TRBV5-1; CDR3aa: CASSFGRGYEQYF
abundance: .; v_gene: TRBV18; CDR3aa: CASSRGTGGGSAEAFF
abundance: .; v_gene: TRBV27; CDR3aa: CASRRQVTDTQYF
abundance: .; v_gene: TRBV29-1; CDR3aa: CSVGAPDTDTQYF
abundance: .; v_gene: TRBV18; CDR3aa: CASSPDPLGGEKLFF
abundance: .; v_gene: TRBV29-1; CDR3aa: CSVGGVNGYTF
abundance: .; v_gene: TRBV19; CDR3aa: CASSHGLAYEQYF
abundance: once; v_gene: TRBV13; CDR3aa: CASSSRGNREGQETQYF
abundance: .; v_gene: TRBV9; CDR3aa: CASSSPGTAGLDTEAFF
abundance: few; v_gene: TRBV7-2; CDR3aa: CASSARGGGGLIAKNIQYF
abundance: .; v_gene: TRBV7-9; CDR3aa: CASSLVVGASGAYEQYF
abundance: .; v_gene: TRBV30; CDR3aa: CALVGLTDTQYF
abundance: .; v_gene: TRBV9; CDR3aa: CASSHPTGGKQYF
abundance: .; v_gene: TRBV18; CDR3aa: CASSPLGQKQETQYF